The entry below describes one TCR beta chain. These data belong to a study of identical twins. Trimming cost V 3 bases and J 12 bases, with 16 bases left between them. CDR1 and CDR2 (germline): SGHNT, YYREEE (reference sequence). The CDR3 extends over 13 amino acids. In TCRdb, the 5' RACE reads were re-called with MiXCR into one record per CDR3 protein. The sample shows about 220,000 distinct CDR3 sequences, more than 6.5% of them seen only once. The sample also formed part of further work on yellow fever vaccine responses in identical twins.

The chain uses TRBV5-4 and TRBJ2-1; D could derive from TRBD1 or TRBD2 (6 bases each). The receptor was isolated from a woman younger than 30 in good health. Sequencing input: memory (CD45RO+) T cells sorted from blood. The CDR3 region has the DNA TGTGCCAGCAGCTCTGGAGGGGGGATCAGGCAGTTCTTC. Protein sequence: CASSSGGGIRQFF.